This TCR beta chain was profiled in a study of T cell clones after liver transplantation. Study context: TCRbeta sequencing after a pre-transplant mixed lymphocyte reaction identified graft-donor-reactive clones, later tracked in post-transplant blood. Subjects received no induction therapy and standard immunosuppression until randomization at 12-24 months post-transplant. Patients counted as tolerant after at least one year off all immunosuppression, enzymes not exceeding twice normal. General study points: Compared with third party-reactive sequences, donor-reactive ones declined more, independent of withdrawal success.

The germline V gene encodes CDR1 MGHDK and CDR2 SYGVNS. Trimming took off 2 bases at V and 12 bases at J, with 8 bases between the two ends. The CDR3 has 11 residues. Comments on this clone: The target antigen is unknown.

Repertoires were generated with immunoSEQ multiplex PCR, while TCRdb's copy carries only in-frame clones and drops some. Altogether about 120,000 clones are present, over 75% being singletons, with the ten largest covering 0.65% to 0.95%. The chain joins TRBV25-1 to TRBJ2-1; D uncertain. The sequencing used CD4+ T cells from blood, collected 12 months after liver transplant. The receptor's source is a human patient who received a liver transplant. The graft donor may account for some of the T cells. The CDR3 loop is CASSEGIGQFF. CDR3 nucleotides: TGTGCCAGCAGTGAAGGGATAGGGCAGTTCTTC.